This TCR beta chain came from a study of blood T cell repertoires in COVID-19. The J segment lost 0 bases and the V segment lost 4 bases, leaving 9 bases of the junction unmatched. CDR3 length: 16 amino acids. Germline assignment: CDR1 SGHRS and CDR2 YFSETQ. Patients at the Seattle site were enrolled during active infection and followed longitudinally. Only in-frame clones appear in the TCRdb table, and some are missing; sequencing was by immunoSEQ multiplex PCR. Of approximately 300,000 clones in the sample, about 90% were seen once. Sequenced input: peripheral blood. The V gene is TRBV5-1, the J gene TRBJ1-1; the match to TRBD1 covers 7 bases. This TCR derives from a middle-aged woman with COVID-19, enrolled during active disease. As DNA, the CDR3 is TGCGCCAGCAGCCCTACACCACAGGGGATGAACACTGAAGCTTTCTTT. Its protein product is CASSPTPQGMNTEAFF.